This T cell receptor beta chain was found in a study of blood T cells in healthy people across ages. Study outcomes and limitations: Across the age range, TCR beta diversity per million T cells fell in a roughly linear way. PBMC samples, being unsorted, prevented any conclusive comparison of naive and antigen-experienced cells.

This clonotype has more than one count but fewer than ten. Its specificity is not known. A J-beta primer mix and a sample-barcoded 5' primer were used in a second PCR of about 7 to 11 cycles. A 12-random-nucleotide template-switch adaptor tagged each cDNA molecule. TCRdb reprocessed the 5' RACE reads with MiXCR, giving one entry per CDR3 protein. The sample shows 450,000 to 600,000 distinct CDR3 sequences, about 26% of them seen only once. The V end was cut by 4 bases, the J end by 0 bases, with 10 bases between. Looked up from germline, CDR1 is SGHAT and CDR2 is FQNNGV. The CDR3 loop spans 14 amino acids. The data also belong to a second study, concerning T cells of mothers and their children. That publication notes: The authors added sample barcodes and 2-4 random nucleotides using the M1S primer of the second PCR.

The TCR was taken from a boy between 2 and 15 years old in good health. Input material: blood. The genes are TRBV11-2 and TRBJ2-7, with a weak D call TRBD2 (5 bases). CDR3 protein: CASSSYRGSYEQYF. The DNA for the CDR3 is TGTGCCAGCAGCTCATATCGGGGCTCCTACGAGCAGTACTTC.